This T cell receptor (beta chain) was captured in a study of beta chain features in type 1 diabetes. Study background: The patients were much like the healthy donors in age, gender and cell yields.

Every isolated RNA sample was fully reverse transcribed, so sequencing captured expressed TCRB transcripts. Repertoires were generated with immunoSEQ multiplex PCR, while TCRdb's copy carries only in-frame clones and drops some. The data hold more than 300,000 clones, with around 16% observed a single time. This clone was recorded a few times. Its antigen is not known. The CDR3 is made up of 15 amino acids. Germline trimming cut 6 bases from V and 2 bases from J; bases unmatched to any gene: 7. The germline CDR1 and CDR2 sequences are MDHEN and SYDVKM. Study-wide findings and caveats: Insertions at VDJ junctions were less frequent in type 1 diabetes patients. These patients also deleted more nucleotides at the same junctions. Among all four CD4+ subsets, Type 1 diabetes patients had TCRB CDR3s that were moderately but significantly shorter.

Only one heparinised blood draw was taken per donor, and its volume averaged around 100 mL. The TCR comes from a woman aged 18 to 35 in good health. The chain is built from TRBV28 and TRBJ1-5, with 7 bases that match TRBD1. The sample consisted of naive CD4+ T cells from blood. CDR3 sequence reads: CASSVTGSGNQPQHF. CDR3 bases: TGTGCCAGCAGCGTGACAGGGTCGGGCAATCAGCCCCAGCATTTT.